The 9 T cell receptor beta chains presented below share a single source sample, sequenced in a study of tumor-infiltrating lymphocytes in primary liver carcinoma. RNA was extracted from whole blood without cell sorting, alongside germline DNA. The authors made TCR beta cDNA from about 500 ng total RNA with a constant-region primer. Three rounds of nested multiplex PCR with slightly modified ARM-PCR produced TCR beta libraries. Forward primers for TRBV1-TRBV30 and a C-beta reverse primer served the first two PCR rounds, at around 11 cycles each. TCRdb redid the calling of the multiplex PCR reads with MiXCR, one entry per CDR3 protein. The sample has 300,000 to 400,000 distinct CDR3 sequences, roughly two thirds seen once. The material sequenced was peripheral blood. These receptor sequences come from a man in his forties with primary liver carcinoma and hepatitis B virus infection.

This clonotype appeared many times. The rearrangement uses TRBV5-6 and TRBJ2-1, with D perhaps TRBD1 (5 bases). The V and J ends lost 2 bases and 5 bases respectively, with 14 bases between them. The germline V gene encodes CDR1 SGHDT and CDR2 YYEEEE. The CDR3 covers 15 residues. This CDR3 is CASSLRGSSNNEQFF. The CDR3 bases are TGTGCCAGCAGCTTAAGGGGCAGTTCTAACAATGAGCAGTTCTTC.

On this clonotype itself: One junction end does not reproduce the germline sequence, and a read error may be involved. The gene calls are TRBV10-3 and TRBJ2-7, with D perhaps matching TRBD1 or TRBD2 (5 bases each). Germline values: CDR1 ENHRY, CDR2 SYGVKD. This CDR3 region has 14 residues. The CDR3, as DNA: TGTGCCATGGCCTCCGGGGCCGGAACTTACGAGCAGCACTTC. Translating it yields CAMASGAGTYEQHF.

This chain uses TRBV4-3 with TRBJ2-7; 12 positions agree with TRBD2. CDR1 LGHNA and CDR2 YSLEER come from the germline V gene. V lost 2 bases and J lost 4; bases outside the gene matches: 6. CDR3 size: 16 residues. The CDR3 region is CASSQKASGRAYEQYF. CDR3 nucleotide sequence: TGCGCCAGCAGCCAAAAGGCTAGCGGGAGGGCTTACGAGCAGTACTTC.

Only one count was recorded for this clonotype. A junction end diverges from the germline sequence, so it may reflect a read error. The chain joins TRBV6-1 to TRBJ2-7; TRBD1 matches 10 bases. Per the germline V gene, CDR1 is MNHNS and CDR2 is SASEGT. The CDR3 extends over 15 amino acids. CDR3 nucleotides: TGTGCCGGCAGACGGGGACAGGGGAGCTCCTACGAGCAGTACTTC. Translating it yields CAGRRGQGSSYEQYF.

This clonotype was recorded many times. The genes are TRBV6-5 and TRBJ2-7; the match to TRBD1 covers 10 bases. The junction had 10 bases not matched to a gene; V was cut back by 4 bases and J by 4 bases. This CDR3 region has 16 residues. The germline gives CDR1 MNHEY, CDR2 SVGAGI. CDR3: CASSFLRTGGAYEQYF. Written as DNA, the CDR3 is TGTGCCAGCAGTTTCCTCCGGACAGGGGGGGCGTACGAGCAGTACTTC.

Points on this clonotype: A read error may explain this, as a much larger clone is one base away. The CDR3 protein is CASQAEGDSPLHF. The CDR3 DNA sequence: TGTGCCAGCCAGGCCGAGGGAGATTCACCCCTCCACTTT. This chain uses TRBV6-5 with TRBJ1-6; no firm D call. In germline, CDR1 is MNHEY, CDR2 SVGAGI. The CDR3 runs 13 residues. V was pared by 8 bases and J by 8 bases, with 13 bases between.

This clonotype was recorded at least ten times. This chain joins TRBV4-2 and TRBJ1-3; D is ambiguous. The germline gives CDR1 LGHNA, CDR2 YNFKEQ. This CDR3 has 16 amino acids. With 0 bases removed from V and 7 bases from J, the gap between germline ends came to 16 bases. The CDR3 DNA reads TGTGCCAGCAGCCAAGATGGACCCAAAGAAGGGAACACCATATATTTT. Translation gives CASSQDGPKEGNTIYF.

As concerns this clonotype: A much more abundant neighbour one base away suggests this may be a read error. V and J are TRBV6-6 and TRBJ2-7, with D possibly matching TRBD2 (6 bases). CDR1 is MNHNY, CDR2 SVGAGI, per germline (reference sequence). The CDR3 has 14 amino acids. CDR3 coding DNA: TGTGCCAGCAGTTACTTGAGGACTAACTACGTGCAGTACTTC. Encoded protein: CASSYLRTNYVQYF.

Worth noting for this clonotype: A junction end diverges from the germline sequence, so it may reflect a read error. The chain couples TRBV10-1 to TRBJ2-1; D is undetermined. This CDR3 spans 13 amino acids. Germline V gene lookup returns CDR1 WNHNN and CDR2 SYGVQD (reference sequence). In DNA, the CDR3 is TGCTCCAGCAGTGAATTGAGGAATAATGAGCAGTTCTTC. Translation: CSSSELRNNEQFF.